A selection of T cell receptor beta chains follows, all from one sample in a study of response to subunit inactivated influenza vaccine. TCRdb ran MiXCR on the RT-PCR reads and lists one entry per CDR3 protein. The data contain some 850,000 distinct CDR3 sequences, about 18% of them seen just once; the ten biggest clones take up around 9.9%. The material sequenced was PBMCs from blood, taken 4 to 6 days after vaccination. The receptors stem from a man between 50 and 59 years old who received an inactivated influenza vaccine. The CDR3 runs from the conserved cysteine through the conserved F or W. Each record gives: clone size, V gene, J gene, D gene, CDR3 DNA, CDR3 protein. A D gene is named only where the DNA matches it firmly. The size field is filled for only some rows; it gives once, few, many or a size class.

clone_size: once
v_call: TRBV5-1
j_call: TRBJ1-2
d_call: TRBD1
cdr3_nt: TGCGCCAGCAGCCCTTCCGGACAGGAAAGAAATGGCTATGGCTACACCTTC
cdr3_aa: CASSPSGQERNGYGYTF

clone_size: NA
v_call: TRBV7-9
j_call: TRBJ1-4
d_call: NA
cdr3_nt: TGTGCCAGCAGCTTGTTGGACGGACAAGAAAAACTGTTTTTT
cdr3_aa: CASSLLDGQEKLFF

clone_size: few
v_call: TRBV20-1
j_call: TRBJ1-5
d_call: TRBD1
cdr3_nt: TGCAGTGCTACCATGATACAGGGGACACGATTTAGCAATCAGCCCCAGCATTTT
cdr3_aa: CSATMIQGTRFSNQPQHF

clone_size: few
v_call: TRBV20-1
j_call: TRBJ2-1
d_call: NA
cdr3_nt: TGCAGTGCTCCTCGGACAGATTACAATGAGCAGTTCTTC
cdr3_aa: CSAPRTDYNEQFF

clone_size: NA
v_call: TRBV5-1
j_call: TRBJ2-3
d_call: NA
cdr3_nt: TGCGCCAGCAGAGAGTATACTAGCACAGATACGCAGTATTTT
cdr3_aa: CASREYTSTDTQYF

clone_size: few
v_call: TRBV6-2/TRBV6-3
j_call: TRBJ2-7
d_call: NA
cdr3_nt: TGTGCCAGCAGAAAGGCGGACACCTCCTACGAGCAGTACTTC
cdr3_aa: CASRKADTSYEQYF

clone_size: NA
v_call: TRBV9
j_call: TRBJ2-2
d_call: TRBD2
cdr3_nt: TGTGCCAGCAGCGCGGGAGGGCGGAGCGGGGAGCTGTTTTTT
cdr3_aa: CASSAGGRSGELFF

clone_size: few
v_call: TRBV12-3/TRBV12-4
j_call: TRBJ1-5
d_call: NA
cdr3_nt: TGTGCCAGCAGCCCCCTAGACTGGCCCCAGCATTTT
cdr3_aa: CASSPLDWPQHF

clone_size: many
v_call: TRBV7-2
j_call: TRBJ2-1
d_call: TRBD2
cdr3_nt: TGTGCCAGCAGCTTTAGCGGGAGGGCCTACAATGAGCAGTTCTTC
cdr3_aa: CASSFSGRAYNEQFF

clone_size: NA
v_call: TRBV20-1
j_call: TRBJ1-1
d_call: NA
cdr3_nt: TGCAGTGCTCGAAGAAGGAACACTGAAGCTTTCTTT
cdr3_aa: CSARRRNTEAFF

clone_size: few
v_call: TRBV29-1
j_call: TRBJ2-5
d_call: TRBD1
cdr3_nt: TGCAGCGTTGGGACAGGGGGACCCTACGGAGAGACCCAGTACTTC
cdr3_aa: CSVGTGGPYGETQYF

clone_size: few
v_call: TRBV5-6
j_call: TRBJ2-1
d_call: NA
cdr3_nt: TGTGCCAGCAGAGAGGGGGCGAGGGAGGAGTTCTTC
cdr3_aa: CASREGAREEFF

clone_size: few
v_call: TRBV6-1
j_call: TRBJ2-5
d_call: NA
cdr3_nt: TGTGCCAGCAGCCAGGCCCGGGGCGGAAAAGAGACCCAGTACTTC
cdr3_aa: CASSQARGGKETQYF

clone_size: NA
v_call: TRBV11-2
j_call: TRBJ1-5
d_call: TRBD1
cdr3_nt: TGTGCCAGCAGCTTAGACCCGGCAGGGGGCTCGGTTCAGCCCCAGCATTTT
cdr3_aa: CASSLDPAGGSVQPQHF

clone_size: NA
v_call: TRBV5-1
j_call: TRBJ2-7
d_call: NA
cdr3_nt: TGCGCCAGCAGCTTCCAAGGGGGAGAGTCCTACGAGCAGTACTTC
cdr3_aa: CASSFQGGESYEQYF

clone_size: many
v_call: TRBV4-1
j_call: TRBJ1-3
d_call: NA
cdr3_nt: TGCGCCAGCAGCCTAACAGGGAACTCTGGAAACACCATATATTTT
cdr3_aa: CASSLTGNSGNTIYF

clone_size: many
v_call: TRBV12-3/TRBV12-4
j_call: TRBJ2-3
d_call: TRBD1
cdr3_nt: TGTGCCAGCAGCCCAGCGTGGGGGACAGAGGAGCGCACAGATACGCAGTATTTT
cdr3_aa: CASSPAWGTEERTDTQYF